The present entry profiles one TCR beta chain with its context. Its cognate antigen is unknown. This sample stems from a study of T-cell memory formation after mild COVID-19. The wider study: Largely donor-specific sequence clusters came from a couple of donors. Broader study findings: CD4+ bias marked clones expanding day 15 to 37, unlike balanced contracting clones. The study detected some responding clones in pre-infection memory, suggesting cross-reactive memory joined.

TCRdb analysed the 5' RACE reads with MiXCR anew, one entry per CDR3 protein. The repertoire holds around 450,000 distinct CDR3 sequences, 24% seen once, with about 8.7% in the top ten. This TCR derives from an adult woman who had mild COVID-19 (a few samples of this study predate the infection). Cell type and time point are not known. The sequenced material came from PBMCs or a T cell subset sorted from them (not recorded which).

CDR3 nucleotides: TGTGCCTGGAGTTTACAGCAGAACACCGGGGAGCTGTTTTTT. It translates to CAWSLQQNTGELFF. The gene calls are TRBV30 and TRBJ2-2; D uncertain. CDR3 size: 14 residues. The V and J ends lost 2 bases and 1 base respectively, with 8 bases between them. Germline V gives CDR1 GTSNPN, CDR2 SVGIG (reference sequence).